A selection of T cell receptor beta chains follows, all from one sample in a study of beta chain features in type 1 diabetes. Measured with immunoSEQ multiplex PCR; TCRdb has only the in-frame clones, and not every one. The sample carries 250,000 to 350,000 clones, over 12% recorded once. What was sequenced was naive CD4+ T cells from blood. All receptors come from a man aged 18 to 35 with type 1 diabetes. CDR3s include the opening cysteine and the closing phenylalanine or tryptophan. D genes are given only for firm matches. Only some rows state a clone size, as once, few, many or a class for expanded clones.

J gene	D gene	clone size	V gene	CDR3 DNA	CDR3 protein
TRBJ2-7	NA	NA	TRBV30	TGTGCCTGGGATATAGCCCAGGGGAAGCAGTACTTC	CAWDIAQGKQYF
TRBJ1-1	NA	NA	TRBV28	TGTGCCAGCAGTTTCTACAGGGCGAACACTGAAGCTTTCTTT	CASSFYRANTEAFF
TRBJ2-7	NA	few	TRBV19	TGTGCCAGTAGTCCTGGCGGACAGATGCATTACGAGCAGTACTTC	CASSPGGQMHYEQYF
TRBJ2-1	NA	few	TRBV4-1	TGCGCCAGCAGCCAAGAAAATCACAGGGTAGGGACTGAGCAGTTCTTC	CASSQENHRVGTEQFF
TRBJ1-1	NA	NA	TRBV6-5	TGTGCCAGCAGTCGATCTCAGGGGAAGCACATTGAAGCTTTCTTT	CASSRSQGKHIEAFF
TRBJ1-2	TRBD1	NA	TRBV2	TGTGCCAGCAGTGAGGGACAGGGGGCGGAAGGCTACACCTTC	CASSEGQGAEGYTF
TRBJ2-1	TRBD2	few	TRBV18	TGTGCCAGCTCGGGGACTAGCGGTTACAATGAGCAGTTCTTC	CASSGTSGYNEQFF
TRBJ2-5	TRBD2	NA	TRBV27	TGTGCCAGCAGTCCCAAAGGACTAGCGGGGCAAGAGACCCAGTACTTC	CASSPKGLAGQETQYF
TRBJ2-7	TRBD1	NA	TRBV28	TGTGCCAGCAGCCCAGCGGACAGGGTTCCCTACGAGCAGTACTTC	CASSPADRVPYEQYF
TRBJ2-2	TRBD1	few	TRBV28	TGTGCCAGCAGTTATACCGTAGGACAGGGGGACACCGGGGAGCTGTTTTTT	CASSYTVGQGDTGELFF
TRBJ1-1	NA	few	TRBV21-1	TGTGCCAGCGCCCAACAGGGCCCCCGTACTGAAGCTTTCTTT	CASAQQGPRTEAFF
TRBJ1-2	TRBD1	few	TRBV7-2	TGTGCCAGCAGCTCACAGGGGGATAGCAGCTATGGCTACACCTTC	CASSSQGDSSYGYTF
TRBJ2-5	TRBD2	NA	TRBV4-2	TGTGCCAGCAGCCATAGGCTTTCGAATAGCGGGAGACAAGAGACCCAGTACTTC	CASSHRLSNSGRQETQYF
TRBJ2-5	NA	NA	TRBV7-9	TGTGCCAGCAGCTACCCGGGGACCCAGTACTTC	CASSYPGTQYF
TRBJ2-7	TRBD1	NA	TRBV28	TGTGCCAGCAGTTTTGGGACAGTCTACGAGCAGTACTTC	CASSFGTVYEQYF
TRBJ1-3	NA	NA	TRBV11-2	TGTGCCAGCAGTGGGGGGAGAAGCTCTGGAAACACCATATATTTT	CASSGGRSSGNTIYF
TRBJ1-2	NA	few	TRBV10-3	TGTGCCATCAGCCAGACAGAGAACTGGGGCTACACCTTC	CAISQTENWGYTF
TRBJ2-5	NA	NA	TRBV7-2	TGTGCCAGCAGCAATCAACCGGGAGATCAAGAGACCCAGTACTTC	CASSNQPGDQETQYF
TRBJ2-2	TRBD2	few	TRBV7-6	TGTGCCAGCAGCCTCCGGACTAGCGGGACCGGGGAGCTGTTTTTT	CASSLRTSGTGELFF
TRBJ1-4	TRBD1	few	TRBV27	TGTGCCAGCAGTTTAGGCAGGGGGCGGGAAAAACTGTTTTTT	CASSLGRGREKLFF
TRBJ1-2	NA	few	TRBV6-6	TGTGCCAGCAGTTCCCGAGCCGGGAATGGCTACACCTTC	CASSSRAGNGYTF
TRBJ2-5	TRBD1	NA	TRBV19	TGTGCCAGTAGTAGACAGGGGGCAATGAAGACCCAGTACTTC	CASSRQGAMKTQYF
TRBJ2-7	NA	few	TRBV7-2	TGTGCCAGCAGCTTCGGGAACCGCGAGCAGTACTTC	CASSFGNREQYF
TRBJ2-1	NA	few	TRBV7-2	TGTGCCAGCAGCGGCCAACAGGCTAAGCAGTTCTTC	CASSGQQAKQFF
TRBJ1-5	NA	NA	TRBV10-3	TGTGCCATCAGTCAGGGTAATCAGCCCCAGCATTTT	CAISQGNQPQHF
TRBJ1-2	TRBD1	NA	TRBV19	TGTGCCAGTAGCACCCCGGGACAGAACTATGGCTACACCTTC	CASSTPGQNYGYTF
TRBJ1-1	TRBD1	few	TRBV7-9	TGTGCCAGCAGCTTAGGACAGGGTGGGTCTGAAGCTTTCTTT	CASSLGQGGSEAFF
TRBJ2-1	TRBD2	few	TRBV4-2	TGTGCCAGCAGCCAAGCCGGGACTAGCGCAAACAATGAGCAGTTCTTC	CASSQAGTSANNEQFF
TRBJ2-7	NA	few	TRBV7-9	TGTGCCAGCAGCCTACGGACAGCTACCTACGAGCAGTACTTC	CASSLRTATYEQYF
TRBJ2-1	TRBD1	NA	TRBV2	TGTGCCAGCTCGGGACAGGGGGCAAGAATTGAGCAGTTCTTC	CASSGQGARIEQFF
TRBJ2-7	TRBD2	few	TRBV5-1	TGCGCCAGCAGCACTGGGACTAGTGTTCCCCGCGAGCAGTACTTC	CASSTGTSVPREQYF
TRBJ2-2	TRBD2	few	TRBV9	TGTGCCAGCAGCGTAGATGGGGGGACTATCGCCGGGGAGCTGTTTTTT	CASSVDGGTIAGELFF
TRBJ1-1	TRBD1	few	TRBV5-1	TGCGCCAGCAGCTTGGAAGGACAGGGGAGCACTGAAGCTTTCTTT	CASSLEGQGSTEAFF
TRBJ2-7	TRBD2	few	TRBV5-4	TGTGCCAGCAGCTTTGGGAGGGAGAGGGCCTACGAGCAGTACTTC	CASSFGRERAYEQYF
TRBJ2-6	TRBD1	few	TRBV10-3	TGTGCCATCAGTTATACCGGGACAGGGGCTGGGGCCAACGTCCTGACTTTC	CAISYTGTGAGANVLTF
TRBJ2-1	TRBD2	few	TRBV25-1	TGTGCCAGCAGTGAAAATTCACGGCGGGAGGGAAAAAAGTTCTTC	CASSENSRREGKKFF
TRBJ2-5	TRBD1	NA	TRBV6-5	TGTGCCAGCAGTTACAAGGGACAGTGGATGGAGACCCAGTACTTC	CASSYKGQWMETQYF
TRBJ2-1	TRBD2	few	TRBV29-1	TGCAGCGTTGATGGGACTAGCGGAAAAAGAAGCTCCTACAATGAGCAGTTCTTC	CSVDGTSGKRSSYNEQFF
TRBJ2-3	NA	few	TRBV9	TGTGCCAGCAGCGTAGGGCGGGATACGCAGTATTTT	CASSVGRDTQYF
TRBJ2-1	NA	few	TRBV11-2	TGTGCCAGCAGCTTAGAGGGGCCCATACAGTTCTTC	CASSLEGPIQFF
TRBJ2-5	NA	few	TRBV2	TGTGCCAGCAGTGGAGAAGTCCAAGAGACCCAGTACTTC	CASSGEVQETQYF
TRBJ2-3	NA	NA	TRBV7-2	TGTGCCGCGGGCAGCTATACAGATACGCAGTATTTT	CAAGSYTDTQYF
TRBJ1-1	NA	NA	TRBV14	TGTGCCAGCAGCCAGGCTGGTAGGAGAACTGAAGCTTTCTTT	CASSQAGRRTEAFF
TRBJ2-4	NA	NA	TRBV7-9	TGTGCCAGCAGCCGATTGGTGAGAGAAAACATTCAGTACTTC	CASSRLVRENIQYF
TRBJ2-1	TRBD2	NA	TRBV25-1	TGTGCCAGCAGTGAGCTCGGGAGGTACAATGAGCAGTTCTTC	CASSELGRYNEQFF
TRBJ2-5	NA	few	TRBV5-1	TGCGCCAGCAGCTCCGGGGGAAGGGGAGGAGAGACCCAGTACTTC	CASSSGGRGGETQYF
TRBJ2-3	TRBD2	few	TRBV6-4	TGTGCCAGCAGTATACTAGCGGGAGCAGATACGCAGTATTTT	CASSILAGADTQYF
TRBJ2-7	NA	few	TRBV5-1	TGCGCCAGCAGCTTCGGCAGGGAATACGAGCAGTACTTC	CASSFGREYEQYF
TRBJ2-1	NA	NA	TRBV30	TGTGCCTGGAGTAGTAGTGATGAGCAGTTCTTC	CAWSSSDEQFF
TRBJ2-5	NA	NA	TRBV29-1	TGCAGCGTTGGTGTCCCGGAGACCCAGTACTTC	CSVGVPETQYF